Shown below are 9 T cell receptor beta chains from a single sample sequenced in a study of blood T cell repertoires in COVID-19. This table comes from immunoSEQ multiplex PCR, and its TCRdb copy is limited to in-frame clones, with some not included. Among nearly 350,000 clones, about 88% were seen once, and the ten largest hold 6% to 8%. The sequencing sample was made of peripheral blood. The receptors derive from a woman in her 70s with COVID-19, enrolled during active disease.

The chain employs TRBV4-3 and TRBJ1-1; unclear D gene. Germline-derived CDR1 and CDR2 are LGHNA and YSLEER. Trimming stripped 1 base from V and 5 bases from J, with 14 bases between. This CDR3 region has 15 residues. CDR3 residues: CASSQVQVPPTEAFF. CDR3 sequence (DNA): TGCGCCAGCAGCCAAGTCCAGGTCCCACCGACTGAAGCTTTCTTT.

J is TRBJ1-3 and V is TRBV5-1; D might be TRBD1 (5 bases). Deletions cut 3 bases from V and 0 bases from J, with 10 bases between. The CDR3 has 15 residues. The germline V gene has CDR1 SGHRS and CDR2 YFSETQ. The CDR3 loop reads CASSSAGSSGNTIYF. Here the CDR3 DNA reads TGCGCCAGCAGCTCGGCAGGGTCCTCTGGAAACACCATATATTTT. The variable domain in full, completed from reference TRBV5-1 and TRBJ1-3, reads KAGVTQTPRYLIKTRGQQVTLSCSPISGHRSVSWYQQTPGQGLQFLFEYFSETQRNKGNFPGRFSGRQFSNSRSEMNVSTLELGDSALYLCASSSAGSSGNTIYFGEGSWLTVV.

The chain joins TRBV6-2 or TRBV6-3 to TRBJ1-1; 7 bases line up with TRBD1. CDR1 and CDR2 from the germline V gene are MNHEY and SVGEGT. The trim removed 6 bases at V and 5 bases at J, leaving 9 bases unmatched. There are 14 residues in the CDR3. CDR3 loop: CASSLPGGGTEAFF. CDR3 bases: TGTGCCAGCAGCCTCCCAGGGGGTGGTACTGAAGCTTTCTTT.

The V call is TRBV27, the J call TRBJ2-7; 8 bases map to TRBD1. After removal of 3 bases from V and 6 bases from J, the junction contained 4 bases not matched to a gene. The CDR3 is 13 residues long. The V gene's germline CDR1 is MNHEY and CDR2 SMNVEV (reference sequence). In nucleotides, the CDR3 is TGTGCCAGCAGTTTGCTCAGGGGGCGCGAGCAGTACTTC. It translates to CASSLLRGREQYF.

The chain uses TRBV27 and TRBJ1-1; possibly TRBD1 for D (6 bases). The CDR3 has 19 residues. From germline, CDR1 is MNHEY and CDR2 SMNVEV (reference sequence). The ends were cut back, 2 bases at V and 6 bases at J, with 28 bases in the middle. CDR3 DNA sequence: TGTGCCAGCAGTTTAAGACCGCCTTCAGGGGTTCGGGAATTCCCTGAAGCTTTCTTT. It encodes CASSLRPPSGVREFPEAFF.

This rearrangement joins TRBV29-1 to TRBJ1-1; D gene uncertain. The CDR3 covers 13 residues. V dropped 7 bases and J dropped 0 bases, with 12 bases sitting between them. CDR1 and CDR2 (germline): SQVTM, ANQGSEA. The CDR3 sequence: CSGLRLVNTEAFF. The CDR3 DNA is TGCAGCGGCCTTAGACTGGTGAACACTGAAGCTTTCTTT.

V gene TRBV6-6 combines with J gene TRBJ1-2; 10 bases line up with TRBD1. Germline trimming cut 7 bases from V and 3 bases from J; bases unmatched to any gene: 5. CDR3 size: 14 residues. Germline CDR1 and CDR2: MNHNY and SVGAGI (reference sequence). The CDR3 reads CASTRTGGDYGYTF. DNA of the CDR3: TGTGCCAGCACCAGGACAGGGGGTGACTATGGCTACACCTTC.

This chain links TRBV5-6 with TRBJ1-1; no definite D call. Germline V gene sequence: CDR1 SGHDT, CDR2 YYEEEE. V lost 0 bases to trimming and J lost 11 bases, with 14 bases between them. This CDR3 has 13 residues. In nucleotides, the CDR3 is TGTGCCAGCAGCTTGGCCCTCGGGTCGGAGGCTTTCTTT. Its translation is CASSLALGSEAFF.

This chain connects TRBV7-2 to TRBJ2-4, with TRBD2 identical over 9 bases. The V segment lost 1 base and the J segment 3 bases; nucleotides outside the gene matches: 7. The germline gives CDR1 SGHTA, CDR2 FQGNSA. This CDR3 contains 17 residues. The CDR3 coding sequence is TGTGCCAGCAGCTTAGAAAGCGGGGGGAAGGGCAAAAACATTCAGTACTTC. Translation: CASSLESGGKGKNIQYF. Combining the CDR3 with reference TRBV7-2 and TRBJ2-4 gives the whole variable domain GAGVSQSPSNKVTEKGKDVELRCDPISGHTALYWYRQSLGQGLEFLIYFQGNSAPDKSGLPSDRFSAERTGGSVSTLTIQRTQQEDSAVYLCASSLESGGKGKNIQYFGAGTRLSVL.